Each of the 19 T cell receptor beta chains below was sequenced from the same sample in a study of regulatory and conventional T cells in RAG deficiency. Clones were sequenced by immunoSEQ multiplex PCR, and TCRdb holds only the in-frame ones, with some missing. The sample lists 45,000 or so clones, 85% to 90% occurring once. Blood CD4+ CD25-low CD127-high conventional T cells supplied the genomic DNA template. This sample was also put to use in a study of regulatory T cells. That work adds: Primers: 52 TRBV forward and 13 TRBJ reverse.

The sample taken for sequencing was CD4+ effector T cells sorted from blood. The origin of the receptors is a human donor in good health.

This clone was picked up one time. The chain combines TRBV7-9 with TRBJ2-7; no clear D. The CDR3 contains 15 residues. Germline CDR1 reads SEHNR; CDR2 reads FQNEAQ (reference sequence). The ends were cut back, 4 bases at V and 3 bases at J, with 16 bases in the middle. The CDR3 reads CASSSRTDPFYEQYF. The CDR3 bases are TGTGCCAGCAGCTCTCGGACGGACCCGTTCTACGAGCAGTACTTC.

J is TRBJ2-2 and V is TRBV7-3, with 13 bases that match TRBD2. Looked up from germline, CDR1 is SGHTA and CDR2 is FQGTGA. The CDR3 totals 19 residues. V was clipped by 4 bases and J by 5 bases; unmatched bases: 13. The CDR3 DNA reads TGTGCCAGCAGCTCCCCGGGACTAGCGGGACTTGTGGGTACCGGGGAGCTGTTTTTT. Residues: CASSSPGLAGLVGTGELFF.

The rearrangement joins TRBV20-1 to TRBJ1-2, with D unclear. V was pared by 8 bases and J by 8 bases, with 15 bases between. Germline assignment: CDR1 DFQATT and CDR2 SNEGSKA (reference sequence). This CDR3 region has 11 residues. Written as DNA, the CDR3 is TGCAGTATCGATTATACAGTGGGCTACACCTTC. Its translation is CSIDYTVGYTF.

This clone was counted a single time. The J gene is TRBJ1-3, the V gene TRBV9, with unresolved D. The CDR3 consists of 15 residues. V gave up 4 bases and J gave up 4 bases, with 15 bases separating them. Germline CDR1 is SGDLS and CDR2 is YYNGEE. CDR3 DNA: TGTGCCAGCAGCCCAACCATGGGCGAAGGAAACACCATATATTTT. Its translation is CASSPTMGEGNTIYF.

The chain is built from TRBV13 and TRBJ2-3, with D hard to call. The CDR3 is 18 amino acids. Looked up from germline, CDR1 is PRHDT and CDR2 is FYEKMQ (reference sequence). The V end was cut by 0 bases, the J end by 0 bases, with 16 bases between. In DNA form, the CDR3 reads TGTGCCAGCAGCTTAGGCCTTCGAACAGAGTCTAGCACAGATACGCAGTATTTT. Translating gives CASSLGLRTESSTDTQYF.

This chain links TRBV7-7 with TRBJ2-5, with 9 bases fitting TRBD2. The CDR3 has 13 residues. CDR1 is SSHAT, CDR2 FNYEAQ, per germline (reference sequence). CDR3 nucleotides: TGTGCTATCTCGTCTAGCGGGACTGAGACCCAGTACTTC. This gives the protein CAISSSGTETQYF.

The J gene is TRBJ2-2, the V gene TRBV11-3; 10 bases are a match to TRBD1. CDR3 length: 17 amino acids. Losses at the gene ends were 5 bases for V and 3 bases for J; bases not matched to a gene: 9. Per germline, CDR1 SGHNT and CDR2 YENEEA. The CDR3: CASSPRQGATHTGELFF. DNA of the CDR3: TGTGCCAGCAGCCCAAGACAGGGGGCGACTCACACCGGGGAGCTGTTTTTT.

This clone has a handful of counts. The rearrangement joins TRBV5-1 to TRBJ2-7; TRBD1 agrees at 9 bases. The V and J ends lost 0 bases and 4 bases, in that order; junction bases with no gene match: 14. Germline V gene data show CDR1 as SGHRS and CDR2 as YFSETQ. The CDR3 is made up of 18 amino acids. The CDR3 loop reads CASSLEPRSGQGGYEQYF. CDR3 nucleotide sequence: TGCGCCAGCAGCTTGGAGCCCCGATCGGGACAGGGCGGGTACGAGCAGTACTTC. The entire variable domain, with the rest obtained from reference TRBV5-1 and TRBJ2-7, is as follows: KAGVTQTPRYLIKTRGQQVTLSCSPISGHRSVSWYQQTPGQGLQFLFEYFSETQRNKGNFPGRFSGRQFSNSRSEMNVSTLELGDSALYLCASSLEPRSGQGGYEQYFGPGTRLTVT.

The chain employs TRBV6-1 and TRBJ1-5, with D tentatively TRBD1 (5 bases). Germline V gene lookup returns CDR1 MNHNS and CDR2 SASEGT. Trimming pared 5 bases from V and 4 bases from J, leaving 12 bases between. The CDR3 runs 14 residues. In DNA, the CDR3 is TGTGCCAGCAGTATTCGACAGAATAATCAGCCCCAGCATTTT. It translates to CASSIRQNNQPQHF.

The rearrangement links TRBV15 to TRBJ1-3; D call uncertain. Germline CDR1 LNHNV, CDR2 YYDKDF (reference sequence). CDR3 length: 16 amino acids. V was cut by 1 base and J by 4 bases, with 14 bases left in between. The CDR3, as DNA: TGTGCCACCAGCAGAGGATTAATCCGGGAAGGAAACACCATATATTTT. Translated: CATSRGLIREGNTIYF.

V and J are TRBV14 and TRBJ1-6; perhaps TRBD1 as D (5 bases). This CDR3 region has 16 residues. Germline CDR1 SGHDN, CDR2 FVKESK. Trimming removed 2 bases from V and 7 bases from J, with 15 bases in between. CDR3 in DNA: TGTGCCAGCAGCCAAACCGAGGGGATCGGGAATTCACCCCTCCACTTT. This codes for CASSQTEGIGNSPLHF.

The rearrangement links TRBV2 to TRBJ1-5; a weak D match, TRBD1 (5 bases). With 2 bases removed from V and 3 bases from J, the gap between germline ends came to 8 bases. Germline assignment: CDR1 SNHLY and CDR2 FYNNEI. The CDR3 totals 14 residues. CDR3 nucleotide sequence: TGTGCCAGCAGTGAATCAGGGTTCAATCAGCCCCAGCATTTT. This sequence encodes CASSESGFNQPQHF. The full variable domain, with the rest looked up from reference TRBV2 and TRBJ1-5, is EPEVTQTPSHQVTQMGQEVILRCVPISNHLYFYWYRQILGQKVEFLVSFYNNEISEKSEIFDDQFSVERPDGSNFTLKIRSTKLEDSAMYFCASSESGFNQPQHFGDGTRLSIL.

The V gene is TRBV13, the J gene TRBJ1-1, with no clear D. The CDR3 contains 14 residues. Trimming left V 7 bases short and J 3 bases short, with 15 bases between. Germline CDR1 PRHDT, CDR2 FYEKMQ (reference sequence). In nucleotides, the CDR3 is TGTGCCAGCACCCTGATTAATGGTGACACTGAAGCTTTCTTT. Amino acid sequence: CASTLINGDTEAFF.

The rearrangement uses TRBV11-3 and TRBJ2-1; 9 positions agree with TRBD2. With V trimmed by 6 bases and J by 6 bases, 6 bases remained unmatched. This CDR3 has 14 amino acids. Germline CDR1 reads SGHNT; CDR2 reads YENEEA. CDR3 nucleotide sequence: TGTGCCAGCAGGGCTCCGCGGGAGGGCAATGAGCAGTTCTTC. This sequence encodes CASRAPREGNEQFF.

The CDR3 DNA reads as TGTGCCAGCAGTTCCATTAACTTGGCTCGCTATGGCTACACCTTC. This gives the protein CASSSINLARYGYTF. The V call is TRBV28, the J call TRBJ1-2; no firm D call. Trimming shortened V by 4 bases and J by 4 bases, and 16 bases separated the two germline ends. This CDR3 contains 15 residues. CDR1 and CDR2 (germline): MDHEN, SYDVKM.

This clone was counted a single time. V is TRBV5-5 and J is TRBJ2-7; D ambiguous. Germline-derived CDR1 and CDR2 are SGHKS and YYEKEE (reference sequence). V was cut by 0 bases and J by 3 bases, with 7 bases left in between. This CDR3 contains 13 residues. CDR3 DNA: TGTGCCAGCAGCTTGGAGGCGTACTACGAGCAGTACTTC. It translates to CASSLEAYYEQYF. The variable domain in full, with the rest retrieved from reference TRBV5-5 and TRBJ2-7, is DAGVTQSPTHLIKTRGQQVTLRCSPISGHKSVSWYQQVLGQGPQFIFQYYEKEERGRGNFPDRFSARQFPNYSSELNVNALLLGDSALYLCASSLEAYYEQYFGPGTRLTVT.

This clone showed up just a few times. The rearrangement uses TRBV11-3 and TRBJ1-1; D possibly corresponds to TRBD1 (5 bases). Germline lookup yields CDR1 SGHNT and CDR2 YENEEA. The CDR3 contains 13 residues. Trimming removed 5 bases at V and 10 bases at J, with 17 bases between. CDR3 nucleotides: TGTGCCAGCAGCCCGGGGCACCCCGGTAGAGCTTTCTTT. Translation gives CASSPGHPGRAFF.

The V and J genes are TRBV9 and TRBJ1-2; tentative D call: TRBD1 (5 bases). Germline values: CDR1 SGDLS, CDR2 YYNGEE. The CDR3 is made up of 16 amino acids. V gave up 4 bases and J gave up 3 bases, with 19 bases separating them. CDR3 sequence reads: CASSPEVGTDDYGYTF. Written as DNA, the CDR3 is TGTGCCAGCAGCCCAGAGGTAGGGACGGACGACTATGGCTACACCTTC.

The V gene is TRBV5-8, the J gene TRBJ1-1, with TRBD1 as a possible D gene (6 bases). CDR3 size: 15 residues. Trimming left V 2 bases short and J 1 base short, with 12 bases between. The germline CDR1 and CDR2 sequences are SGHTS and YDEGEE. CDR3 DNA: TGTGCCAGCAGCTTCTACAGGGTATGGAACACTGAAGCTTTCTTT. It encodes CASSFYRVWNTEAFF.